This paragraph covers one TCR beta chain sequence. CDR3 length: 14 amino acids. CDR1 is LGHDT, CDR2 YNNKEL, per germline (reference sequence). V was pared by 4 bases and J by 7 bases, with 16 bases between. This specimen comes from a study of blood T cell repertoires in COVID-19. Study-level information: The analysed material was cDNA or gDNA that came from T cells, B-cell-depleted T cells, or PBMCs.

Original processing methods: The authors estimated nucleated cell counts from reference gene primer amplification. Sequenced by immunoSEQ multiplex PCR; TCRdb stores in-frame clones only, minus some. V and J calls plus clone size are reproduced from that table; the DNA served to infer D and trimming. The repertoire holds about 87,000 clones, around four fifths seen once, with about 18% in the top ten. The TCR was taken from a woman aged 60-70 years with acute or convalescent COVID-19. The V gene is TRBV3-1 (or the pseudogene TRBV3-2), the J gene TRBJ1-2; D possibly corresponds to TRBD1 (5 bases). Sequenced: peripheral blood. Here the CDR3 DNA reads TGTGCCAGCAGCCGAGCTTCAGGGTATTCTGGCTACACCTTC. Its protein is CASSRASGYSGYTF.